Following are 7 T cell receptor beta chains from one sample sequenced in a study of breast tumors, draining lymph nodes, adjacent tissues. TCRdb re-derived calls from the multiplex PCR reads in MiXCR, one entry per CDR3 protein. Among about 200,000 distinct CDR3 sequences listed, 30% to 40% were seen once. Axillary draining lymph nodes of breast cancer patients supplied the node samples. Sequenced material: axillary lymph node tissue. These TCRs come from a female donor with breast cancer. Some clones in this sample may be carry-over from other donors' samples.

About this clonotype: A single base separates this from a much larger clone, so it may be a read error. The chain has TRBV20-1 and TRBJ2-1, with a weak D call TRBD1 (6 bases). Germline CDR1 DFQATT, CDR2 SNEGSKA (reference sequence). The CDR3 is made up of 11 amino acids. Here the CDR3 DNA reads TGCAGTGCTAACGACAGGAAGGTGCAGTCCTTC. Translation gives CSANDRKVQSF.

In this sample, this clonotype turned up many times. The chain carries TRBV5-8 and TRBJ2-1; TRBD2 matches at 10 bases. The V gene's germline CDR1 is SGHTS and CDR2 YDEGEE. The CDR3 extends over 16 amino acids. With 4 bases clipped from V and 5 bases from J, the junction kept 9 bases outside the gene matches. The CDR3 spells CASSDPSGSFHNEQFF. The DNA for the CDR3 is TGTGCCAGCAGCGACCCTAGCGGGAGCTTCCACAATGAGCAGTTCTTC.

This clonotype was seen only a few times. The chain employs TRBV29-1 and TRBJ2-1; possibly TRBD1 for D (5 bases). Germline loops: CDR1 SQVTM, CDR2 ANQGSEA. The V gene lost 4 bases and the J gene lost 7 bases, with 17 bases spanning the gap. This CDR3 region has 14 residues. The CDR3 DNA reads TGCAGCGTTGTTTACTACTTAGGGGCAAATGAGCAGTTCTTC. It codes for CSVVYYLGANEQFF.

To note about this clonotype: The CDR3 carries no conserved terminal phenylalanine or tryptophan, so it likely arises from a read error. The chain is built from TRBV15 and TRBJ2-5; possibly TRBD1 for D (6 bases). The CDR3 is 13 amino acids. The germline V and J ends were trimmed by 3 bases and 5 bases, with 10 bases remaining between them. Germline V gives CDR1 LNHNV, CDR2 YYDKDF (reference sequence). CDR3 region: CATSRGRGETQYL. The CDR3, as DNA: TGTGCCACCAGCAGGGGTAGGGGGGAGACCCAGTACCTC.

This chain connects TRBV20-1 to TRBJ2-4; tentatively, D is TRBD1 (6 bases). V was trimmed by 3 bases and J by 2 bases, leaving 14 bases between them. The CDR3 sequence is 15 residues long. CDR1 and CDR2 from the germline V gene are DFQATT and SNEGSKA (reference sequence). The CDR3 sequence is CSASPNRVPKNIQYF. CDR3 nucleotide sequence: TGCAGTGCTAGCCCAAACAGGGTTCCCAAAAACATTCAGTACTTC.

At least ten counts were recorded for this clonotype. V gene TRBV7-9 combines with J gene TRBJ1-6, with 10 bases matching TRBD1. Germline lookup yields CDR1 SEHNR and CDR2 FQNEAQ (reference sequence). The V gene end was trimmed by 6 bases and the J gene end by 8 bases; junction bases not matched to a gene: 7. The CDR3 extends over 15 amino acids. The DNA for the CDR3 is TGTGCCAGCAGTCCACCCGGGACAGGGGATTCACCCCTCCACTTT. Its translation: CASSPPGTGDSPLHF. The entire variable domain, with the rest obtained from reference TRBV7-9 and TRBJ1-6, is as follows: DTGVSQNPRHKITKRGQNVTFRCDPISEHNRLYWYRQTLGQGPEFLTYFQNEAQLEKSRLLSDRFSAERPKGSFSTLEIQRTEQGDSAMYLCASSPPGTGDSPLHFGNGTRLTVT.

CDR3 DNA: TGTGCCAGCAGTCTCGGCAGGACCTTAGCCAAAAACATTCAGTACTTC. Protein: CASSLGRTLAKNIQYF. The chain carries TRBV6-1 and TRBJ2-4; D gene unclear. CDR1 and CDR2 (germline): MNHNS, SASEGT. The CDR3 runs 16 residues. Trimming left V 5 bases short and J 0 bases short, with 14 bases between.